The 20 T cell receptor beta chains reported below all come from one sample, sequenced in a study of post-analysis software for immune sequencing data. Broader study findings: Compared with controls, patients had more of about five TRBV segments, including TRBV5-6, TRBV5-1 and TRBV20-1.

Sequencing libraries made from TCR beta cDNA carried unique molecular identifiers. MiXCR, applied by TCRdb to the PCR reads, yields one record per CDR3 protein. The sample holds some 690,000 distinct CDR3 sequences; roughly 27% are singletons and the top ten take roughly 0.57%. These receptors lack a known antigen. The sample was blood. These receptor sequences come from a girl aged 5 to 17 with multiple sclerosis.

The DNA for the CDR3 is TGTGCCATCAGTGATCCGACAGGAAACTACAAGCAGTACTTC. Amino acids: CAISDPTGNYKQYF. The chain recombines TRBV10-3 with TRBJ2-4, with D possibly being TRBD1 (6 bases). The CDR3 length is 14 residues. Per the germline V gene, CDR1 is ENHRY and CDR2 is SYGVKD. The V end was cut by 3 bases, the J end by 13 bases, with 19 bases between.

This chain links TRBV7-2 with TRBJ2-3; D is perhaps TRBD1 or TRBD2 (5 bases each). Germline CDR1 SGHTA, CDR2 FQGNSA. The CDR3 extends over 15 amino acids. The germline V and J ends were trimmed by 5 bases and 4 bases, with 16 bases remaining between them. CDR3 nucleotides: TGTGCCAGCAGCACCTCGGGGCCCCCCGCAGATACGCAGTATTTT. Its translation: CASSTSGPPADTQYF. The complete variable domain, with remaining parts taken from reference TRBV7-2 and TRBJ2-3, reads GAGVSQSPSNKVTEKGKDVELRCDPISGHTALYWYRQSLGQGLEFLIYFQGNSAPDKSGLPSDRFSAERTGGSVSTLTIQRTQQEDSAVYLCASSTSGPPADTQYFGPGTRLTVL.

The V and J genes are TRBV20-1 and TRBJ2-1; 13 bases match TRBD2. Germline CDR1 is DFQATT and CDR2 is SNEGSKA (reference sequence). This CDR3 comprises 15 residues. The V gene end was trimmed by 6 bases and the J gene end by 5 bases; junction bases not matched to a gene: 7. The CDR3 reads CSAQGGLAGNNEQFF. The CDR3 region has the DNA TGCAGTGCCCAAGGGGGACTAGCGGGGAACAATGAGCAGTTCTTC.

The chain links TRBV7-9 to TRBJ2-3, with a possible D match to TRBD2 (5 bases). The CDR3 runs to 12 residues. The germline CDR1 and CDR2 sequences are SEHNR and FQNEAQ (reference sequence). The V and J ends lost 11 bases and 2 bases respectively, with 11 bases between them. CDR3 sequence (DNA): TGTGCCGGAAGCGGATCCACAGATACGCAGTATTTT. This encodes CAGSGSTDTQYF.

The chain uses TRBV2 and TRBJ2-1; perhaps TRBD1 as D (5 bases). V was shortened by 8 bases and J by 5 bases, with 22 bases between the two germline ends. In germline, CDR1 is SNHLY, CDR2 FYNNEI. The CDR3 totals 16 residues. CDR3 DNA: TGTGCCAGCGCAGGGTCCACCTTCCGGAAGAACAATGAGCAGTTCTTC. Its protein is CASAGSTFRKNNEQFF.

This chain joins TRBV20-1 and TRBJ2-7, with 14 bases matching TRBD2. V lost 5 bases and J lost 4; bases outside the gene matches: 16. This CDR3 contains 18 residues. Germline V gene lookup returns CDR1 DFQATT and CDR2 SNEGSKA (reference sequence). This chain's CDR3 is CSAVQGLAGEFIRYEQYF. CDR3 bases: TGCAGTGCTGTACAGGGACTAGCGGGAGAATTCATCAGGTACGAGCAGTACTTC.

The chain combines TRBV20-1 with TRBJ2-7; D may be TRBD1 (6 bases). The DNA end is a closer match to TRBJ2-5, so the J assignment may be wrong. The CDR3 has 12 amino acids. Germline CDR1 and CDR2: DFQATT and SNEGSKA (reference sequence). CDR3 loop: CSAREGAETQYF. CDR3 sequence (DNA): TGCAGTGCTAGAGAGGGGGCAGAGACCCAGTACTTC.

This sequence joins TRBV27 and TRBJ1-2, with D perhaps TRBD1 (5 bases). Looked up from germline, CDR1 is MNHEY and CDR2 is SMNVEV (reference sequence). V shed 3 bases and J shed 8 bases, with 16 bases lying between them. The CDR3 is 14 residues long. The CDR3: CASSFRGMAGGYTF. The CDR3, as DNA: TGTGCCAGCAGTTTTCGGGGGATGGCTGGAGGCTACACCTTC.

This clonotype has only a few counts. V gene TRBV3-1 combines with J gene TRBJ2-3; D possibly corresponds to TRBD2 (6 bases). Germline CDR1 reads LGHDT; CDR2 reads YNNKEL (reference sequence). The V and J ends lost 0 bases and 5 bases respectively, with 15 bases between them. The CDR3 extends over 16 amino acids. This CDR3 is CASSQDLADKEDTQYF. The CDR3 nucleotides are TGTGCCAGCAGCCAAGATTTAGCGGATAAGGAAGATACGCAGTATTTT.

This sequence joins TRBV5-6 and TRBJ2-1; 10 bases map to TRBD1. Losses at the gene ends were 4 bases for V and 13 bases for J; bases not matched to a gene: 11. Germline V gene lookup returns CDR1 SGHDT and CDR2 YYEEEE. CDR3 length equals 14 residues. The CDR3 sequence is CASSGQGGRETQFF. The CDR3 DNA reads as TGTGCCAGCAGCGGACAGGGGGGGAGAGAGACCCAGTTCTTC. Drawing the rest from reference TRBV5-6 and TRBJ2-1, the complete variable domain is DAGVTQSPTHLIKTRGQQVTLRCSPKSGHDTVSWYQQALGQGPQFIFQYYEEEERQRGNFPDRFSGHQFPNYSSELNVNALLLGDSALYLCASSGQGGRETQFFGPGTRLTVL.

The chain combines TRBV12-3 or TRBV12-4 with TRBJ2-5; the match to TRBD2 covers 8 bases. With 3 bases clipped from V and 4 bases from J, the junction kept 13 bases outside the gene matches. CDR3 length: 17 residues. The CDR3 DNA is TGTGCCAGCAGTTTCTGGCGGGGGGCCCGGGGGGCAGAGACCCAGTACTTC. Encoded protein: CASSFWRGARGAETQYF.

The chain has TRBV7-8 and TRBJ2-3; 10 bases match TRBD2. Germline values: CDR1 SGHVS, CDR2 FQNEAQ. The junction had 6 bases not matched to a gene; V was cut back by 3 bases and J by 3 bases. The CDR3 runs 16 residues. CDR3 DNA: TGTGCCAGCAGCTTTCCCGGGACTAGCGCAACAGATACGCAGTATTTT. It encodes CASSFPGTSATDTQYF.

The chain couples TRBV28 to TRBJ2-7; possible D gene TRBD1, 6 bases. V lost 6 bases, J lost 0 bases, and 12 bases lay in between. The germline V gene encodes CDR1 MDHEN and CDR2 SYDVKM. The CDR3 sequence is 14 residues long. CDR3 in amino acids: CASRNGQSSYEQYF. The CDR3 nucleotides are TGTGCCAGCAGGAACGGACAGTCCTCCTACGAGCAGTACTTC.

This clonotype occurred a few times. This sequence joins TRBV3-1 and TRBJ1-2; TRBD1 aligns across 9 bases. This CDR3 is 14 amino acids long. The trim removed 2 bases at V and 7 bases at J, leaving 5 bases unmatched. CDR1 is LGHDT and CDR2 is YNNKEL in the germline V gene (reference sequence). Here the CDR3 DNA reads TGTGCCAGCAGCCAATGGGACAGGGTGTTTGGCTACACCTTC. Translation: CASSQWDRVFGYTF.

This clonotype was detected a few times. The chain couples TRBV29-1 to TRBJ2-1, with D possibly called TRBD1 or TRBD2 (5 bases each). Looked up from germline, CDR1 is SQVTM and CDR2 is ANQGSEA. This CDR3 region has 16 residues. Trimming took off 0 bases at V and 2 bases at J, with 14 bases between the two ends. The CDR3 loop is CSVEDRGVGAYNEQFF. CDR3 in DNA: TGCAGCGTTGAAGATCGAGGGGTAGGGGCCTACAATGAGCAGTTCTTC.

In this sample, this clonotype turned up a few times. The rearrangement links TRBV29-1 to TRBJ1-2; maybe TRBD1 (5 bases). The CDR3 totals 12 residues. Trimming stripped 4 bases from V and 6 bases from J, with 12 bases between. Germline CDR1 reads SQVTM; CDR2 reads ANQGSEA. As DNA, the CDR3 is TGCAGCGTTGGTGGGCAGGGTAATGGCTACACCTTC. It encodes CSVGGQGNGYTF.

This clonotype was seen a few times. This chain links TRBV7-2 with TRBJ2-5; D is undetermined. The better agreement between TRBJ2-7 and the DNA end casts doubt on the J call. CDR3 length: 11 amino acids. Germline V CDR1 and CDR2: SGHTA, FQGNSA. The CDR3 nucleotides read TGTGCCAGCAGCTTAGAATTCGAGCAGTACTTC. This translates into CASSLEFEQYF.

The J gene is TRBJ2-7, the V gene TRBV7-2, with 7 positions matching TRBD2. The trim removed 2 bases at V and 2 bases at J, leaving 3 bases unmatched. CDR1 is SGHTA, CDR2 FQGNSA, per germline. The CDR3 sequence is 14 residues long. Here the CDR3 reads CASSLMGGTYEQYF. The CDR3 nucleotides read TGTGCCAGCAGCTTAATGGGGGGGACCTACGAGCAGTACTTC.

The chain combines TRBV20-1 with TRBJ2-5; D is undetermined. V lost 2 bases and J lost 2, with 12 bases in between. The CDR3 has 14 residues. Germline loops: CDR1 DFQATT, CDR2 SNEGSKA (reference sequence). CDR3 sequence: CSARLTVGQETQYF. DNA of the CDR3: TGCAGTGCTAGATTAACAGTGGGTCAAGAGACCCAGTACTTC.

This clonotype has only a few counts. The V call is TRBV12-3 or TRBV12-4, the J call TRBJ2-7; D remains ambiguous. The CDR3 runs to 14 residues. The V end was cut by 7 bases, the J end by 2 bases, with 15 bases between. CDR3 in DNA: TGTGCCAGCATGTCAGACCCTAACGCCTACGAGCAGTACTTC. Protein sequence: CASMSDPNAYEQYF.